This entry lists 9 T cell receptor beta chains sequenced from one sample in a study of T cells in Graves' hyperthyroidism and ophthalmopathy. The CDR3 regions of TCR beta were amplified from RNA transcripts. The HTBI primer set served for first-round RT-PCR of the TCR CDR3. TCRdb reprocessed the multiplex PCR reads via MiXCR and lists one record per CDR3 protein. The profile shows roughly 290,000 distinct CDR3 sequences, roughly 15% of them singletons. The sequencing sample was made of blood. The receptors stem from a middle-aged woman with Graves' hyperthyroidism.

This clonotype came up many times. This chain joins TRBV12-3 or TRBV12-4 and TRBJ2-5; perhaps D is TRBD1 or TRBD2 (5 bases each). This CDR3 region has 15 residues. Trimming took 0 bases from V and 4 from J, leaving 12 bases between them. The CDR3 sequence is CASSLAVTGGETQYF. As DNA, the CDR3 is TGTGCCAGCAGTTTAGCGGTAACAGGAGGAGAGACCCAGTACTTC.

V usage is TRBV28 and J usage is TRBJ2-3; 9 nucleotides match TRBD1. Germline V gene data show CDR1 as MDHEN and CDR2 as SYDVKM. Trimming at V came to 5 bases and at J to 5 bases, leaving 11 bases not matched to a gene. This CDR3 comprises 16 residues. CDR3 region: CASSPETGGARDTQYF. As DNA, the CDR3 is TGTGCCAGCAGTCCAGAGACAGGGGGAGCGAGAGATACGCAGTATTTT.

In this sample, this clonotype turned up many times. This rearrangement joins TRBV7-2 to TRBJ2-7; 11 bases line up with TRBD2. Germline CDR1 reads SGHTA; CDR2 reads FQGNSA. The V and J ends lost 6 bases and 2 bases, in that order; junction bases with no gene match: 6. This CDR3 has 15 residues. CDR3 DNA: TGTGCCAGCAGTACCCGGACTAGCGGGCCCTACGAGCAGTACTTC. Its protein product is CASSTRTSGPYEQYF.

The chain combines TRBV4-1 with TRBJ2-7; 11 nucleotides agree with TRBD2. The length of the CDR3 is 14 residues. The germline CDR1 and CDR2 sequences are MGHRA and YSYEKL. Trimming at V came to 4 bases and at J to 8 bases, leaving 7 bases not matched to a gene. Written as DNA, the CDR3 is TGCGCCAGCAGCCTACTAGCGGGAGACGGAAAGCAGTACTTC. Translation: CASSLLAGDGKQYF.

This clonotype was seen at least ten times. The CDR3 nucleotides are TGTGCCAGCAGCTTAAGTAGCGGGAGAGCTGGTGAGCAGTTCTTC. Encoded protein: CASSLSSGRAGEQFF. The gene calls are TRBV7-2 and TRBJ2-1, with 9 nucleotides matching TRBD2. V gave up 2 bases and J gave up 9 bases; unmatched junction bases: 8. The germline gives CDR1 SGHTA, CDR2 FQGNSA. This CDR3 has 15 residues. The full variable domain, rest sourced from reference TRBV7-2 and TRBJ2-1, is GAGVSQSPSNKVTEKGKDVELRCDPISGHTALYWYRQSLGQGLEFLIYFQGNSAPDKSGLPSDRFSAERTGGSVSTLTIQRTQQEDSAVYLCASSLSSGRAGEQFFGPGTRLTVL.

This clonotype has at least ten counts. The chain joins TRBV4-2 to TRBJ2-3; no definite D call. CDR1 and CDR2 from the germline V gene are LGHNA and YNFKEQ. Trimming cost V 0 bases and J 4 bases, with 17 bases left between them. The CDR3 loop spans 17 amino acids. The CDR3 DNA follows: TGTGCCAGCAGCCAAGATAGTTCCCCGGCCAAGGCAGATACGCAGTATTTT. This gives the protein CASSQDSSPAKADTQYF.

This clonotype was detected many times. The V call is TRBV28, the J call TRBJ2-1; TRBD2 agrees at 8 bases. Trimming removed 3 bases from V and 4 bases from J; junction bases left unmatched: 11. This CDR3 has 17 amino acids. Germline V gives CDR1 MDHEN, CDR2 SYDVKM. The CDR3 protein is CASSLPRGDVLYNEQFF. The CDR3 nucleotides read TGTGCCAGCAGTTTGCCGCGGGGGGACGTATTATACAATGAGCAGTTCTTC. Supplemented by reference TRBV28 and TRBJ2-1, the full variable domain reads DVKVTQSSRYLVKRTGEKVFLECVQDMDHENMFWYRQDPGLGLRLIYFSYDVKMKEKGDIPEGYSVSREKKERFSLILESASTNQTSMYLCASSLPRGDVLYNEQFFGPGTRLTVL.

This clonotype was observed at least ten times. The gene calls are TRBV27 and TRBJ2-5; D gene unclear. This CDR3 spans 13 amino acids. The V gene lost 0 bases and the J gene lost 0 bases, with 2 bases spanning the gap. In germline, CDR1 is MNHEY, CDR2 SMNVEV (reference sequence). The CDR3 loop reads CASSLSYQETQYF. The CDR3 nucleotides are TGTGCCAGCAGTTTATCGTACCAAGAGACCCAGTACTTC.

This clonotype has a count of ten or more. CDR3 sequence (DNA): TGTGCCAGCCTCAGCCCCACCGGGGAGCTGTTTTTT. As protein: CASLSPTGELFF. The chain carries TRBV28 and TRBJ2-2; no firm D call. V was clipped by 8 bases and J by 4 bases, with 8 bases between them. This CDR3 has 12 residues. The germline gives CDR1 MDHEN, CDR2 SYDVKM.